Presented here are 8 T cell receptor beta chains from one specimen sequenced in a study of control samples from healthy donors and cancer patients. Clones were read by immunoSEQ multiplex PCR, and TCRdb kept only the in-frame ones, dropping some. This sample has around 90,000 clones, with around nine tenths found just once. The sample was blood. The receptors come from a man aged 30-40 years in good health.

V is TRBV28 and J is TRBJ2-3; D is undetermined. The CDR3 totals 15 residues. V lost 0 bases and J 3 bases, leaving 10 bases between the germline ends. CDR1 is MDHEN, CDR2 SYDVKM, per germline. The CDR3 reads CASSLCQVGTDTQYF. CDR3 DNA sequence: TGTGCCAGCAGTTTATGCCAGGTAGGAACAGATACGCAGTATTTT.

The chain employs TRBV9 and TRBJ1-1; TRBD1 matches at 9 bases. Germline V gene data show CDR1 as SGDLS and CDR2 as YYNGEE. V lost 0 bases to trimming and J lost 3 bases; unmatched junction nucleotides: 9. The CDR3 spans 17 residues. The CDR3 loop is CASSVVPPTGGDTEAFF. CDR3 bases: TGTGCCAGCAGCGTAGTCCCACCGACAGGGGGAGACACTGAAGCTTTCTTT.

The genes are TRBV29-1 and TRBJ2-1; 7 bases agree with TRBD2. The CDR3 sequence is 16 residues long. Per the germline V gene, CDR1 is SQVTM and CDR2 is ANQGSEA. The V and J ends lost 6 bases and 0 bases, in that order; junction bases with no gene match: 11. CDR3 coding DNA: TGCAGCGTGGGAGGGGCAGGGCCGAGCTCCTACAATGAGCAGTTCTTC. Encoded protein: CSVGGAGPSSYNEQFF.

The V gene is TRBV4-2, the J gene TRBJ2-3; D may be TRBD2 (6 bases). V dropped 1 base and J dropped 1 base, with 18 bases sitting between them. Germline loops: CDR1 LGHNA, CDR2 YNFKEQ. The CDR3 extends over 18 amino acids. CDR3 nucleotide sequence: TGTGCCAGCAGCCAAGCCGGGGCTGGGGACTCGCGCACAGATACGCAGTATTTT. It is translated as CASSQAGAGDSRTDTQYF.

This rearrangement joins TRBV10-3 to TRBJ1-5, with 7 bases identical to TRBD1. This CDR3 region has 12 residues. The germline CDR1 and CDR2 sequences are ENHRY and SYGVKD. V shed 2 bases and J 12 bases; nucleotides not matched to a gene: 4. This chain's CDR3 is CAISEAGQVQHF. CDR3 bases: TGTGCCATCAGTGAGGCCGGACAGGTCCAGCATTTT.

This chain links TRBV6-5 with TRBJ2-5; the D call may be TRBD1 or TRBD2 (6 bases each). Trimming took 6 bases from V and 2 from J, leaving 10 bases between them. From germline, CDR1 is MNHEY and CDR2 SVGAGI. CDR3 length equals 13 residues. The CDR3: CASRGGLQETQYF. CDR3 DNA: TGTGCCAGCAGAGGGGGGCTTCAAGAGACCCAGTACTTC.

CDR3 residues: CAWSVLGLANSPLHF. In nucleotides, the CDR3 is TGTGCCTGGAGTGTCCTTGGACTAGCTAATTCACCCCTCCACTTT. The rearrangement uses TRBV30 and TRBJ1-6; D is unclear. This CDR3 is built from 15 residues. The V and J ends lost 0 bases and 6 bases respectively, with 12 bases between them. Per the germline V gene, CDR1 is GTSNPN and CDR2 is SVGIG (reference sequence).

The chain recombines TRBV5-1 with TRBJ2-1; D perhaps matches TRBD2 (5 bases). Germline CDR1 and CDR2: SGHRS and YFSETQ. CDR3 length: 14 residues. The ends were cut back, 4 bases at V and 7 bases at J, with 15 bases in the middle. CDR3 region: CASSPGVGFNEQFF. The CDR3 bases are TGCGCCAGCAGCCCCGGGGTCGGATTTAATGAGCAGTTCTTC.